The present entry profiles one TCR beta chain with its context. This specimen comes from a study of radiation and T cells in renal cell carcinoma. Specified time point: blood 4 weeks post-SBRT, at nephrectomy. The treatment: 15 Gy SBRT to primary tumor, nephrectomy 4 weeks later. Nephrectomy followed 15 Gy stereotactic body radiation by 4 weeks. The patient's renal cell carcinoma had clear cell pathology. Germline V gene sequence: CDR1 DFQATT, CDR2 SNEGSKA (reference sequence). CDR3 length: 11 residues. V shed 3 bases and J shed 6 bases, with 8 bases lying between them. Using immunoSEQ multiplex PCR, the repertoire was profiled, and TCRdb retains in-frame clones only, with some absent. Of over 35,000 clones listed, around four fifths are singletons.

Sequencing was performed on blood, taken from a patient whose treatment included radiotherapy and nephrectomy. The gene calls are TRBV20-1 and TRBJ1-2, with D unresolved. This receptor was taken from a woman in her seventies with renal cell carcinoma. Here the CDR3 DNA reads TGCAGTGCTAGGGGCCGAAATGGCTACACCTTC. This translates into CSARGRNGYTF.